A single sample gave rise to the 14 T cell receptor beta chains below, sequenced in a study of OX40 agonist ivuxolimab in advanced cancers. Assay used: immunoSEQ multiplex PCR; TCRdb lists only in-frame clones, some missing. The sample lists nearly 60,000 clones, 88% occurring once. This specimen consisted of CD4+ or CD8+ T cells sorted from blood, obtained in a trial of the OX40 agonist ivuxolimab. Receptors originate from an adult with an advanced solid tumor such as melanoma, head and neck, liver or kidney cancer.

The rearrangement links TRBV7-9 to TRBJ2-5, with unresolved D. The CDR3 is 17 amino acids. Germline V lookup: CDR1 SEHNR, CDR2 FQNEAQ (reference sequence). V gave up 1 base and J gave up 4 bases, with 19 bases separating them. CDR3 in DNA: TGTGCCAGCAGCTTAGGCCGCTCGGTAGGAAATCCAGAGACCCAGTACTTC. This sequence encodes CASSLGRSVGNPETQYF.

The genes are TRBV4-2 and TRBJ2-7; TRBD1 matches 10 bases. The germline V gene encodes CDR1 LGHNA and CDR2 YNFKEQ. Unmatched junction bases numbered 10, after V lost 5 bases and J lost 6 bases. This CDR3 spans 15 amino acids. The CDR3 is CASSTRDRGSREQYF. The CDR3 nucleotides are TGTGCCAGCAGCACCCGGGACAGGGGTTCTCGCGAGCAGTACTTC.

The rearrangement links TRBV6-5 to TRBJ2-7; D is possibly TRBD2 (6 bases). Germline CDR1 is MNHEY and CDR2 is SVGAGI. This CDR3 spans 16 amino acids. V was cut by 2 bases and J by 5 bases, with 19 bases left in between. In nucleotides, the CDR3 is TGTGCCAGCAGTTACGGCGGGGTTCTTGGGGTCCACGAGCAGTACTTC. Translation gives CASSYGGVLGVHEQYF.

This clone was counted once. The CDR3 loop reads CASGTGPYEQYF. DNA of the CDR3: TGTGCCAGCGGGACAGGCCCCTACGAGCAGTACTTC. V and J are TRBV28 and TRBJ2-7, with 8 bases identical to TRBD1. This CDR3 contains 12 residues. Trimming removed 8 bases from V and 2 bases from J; junction bases left unmatched: 2. CDR1 MDHEN and CDR2 SYDVKM come from the germline V gene.

This clone was found a few times. One junction end disagrees with the germline gene, perhaps due to a read error. This rearrangement joins TRBV7-7 to TRBJ2-2; 9 bases map to TRBD2. The CDR3 is 15 amino acids. The germline gives CDR1 SSHAT, CDR2 FNYEAQ (reference sequence). The CDR3 region is CASSLVAGALGELFF. In DNA, the CDR3 is TGTGCTAGCAGCTTAGTAGCGGGAGCCCTCGGGGAGCTGTTTTTT. Supplemented by reference TRBV7-7 and TRBJ2-2, the full variable domain reads GAGVSQSPRYKVTKRGQDVTLRCDPISSHATLYWYQQALGQGPEFLTYFNYEAQPDKSGLPSDRFSAERPEGSISTLTIQRTEQRDSAMYRCASSLVAGALGELFFGEGSRLTVL.

The CDR3 loop is CASSLLSVTTENSPLHF. In DNA form, the CDR3 reads TGCGCCAGCAGCTTGCTTTCCGTTACGACAGAGAATTCACCCCTCCACTTT. This chain uses TRBV5-1 with TRBJ1-6; the D gene is possibly TRBD1 (5 bases). Per the germline V gene, CDR1 is SGHRS and CDR2 is YFSETQ. This CDR3 spans 17 amino acids. Between the trimmed V and J ends, which lost 1 base and 7 bases, there was a span of 18 bases.

The count of this clone is one. This chain uses TRBV7-9 with TRBJ2-7; no clear D gene. Germline V lookup: CDR1 SEHNR, CDR2 FQNEAQ (reference sequence). The V and J ends lost 5 bases and 4 bases respectively, with 6 bases between them. This CDR3 has 11 amino acids. The DNA of the CDR3 is TGTGCCAGCAGCACCCTTTACGAGCAGTACTTC. Translated: CASSTLYEQYF.

The count of this clone is one. The rearrangement links TRBV19 to TRBJ1-6; D is unclear. CDR3 length: 13 residues. V was trimmed by 6 bases and J by 8 bases, leaving 11 bases between them. From germline, CDR1 is LNHDA and CDR2 SQIVND (reference sequence). This chain's CDR3 is CASRLTTHSPLHF. The CDR3 bases are TGTGCCAGTAGACTAACGACCCATTCACCCCTCCACTTT.

CDR3: CSVRQGQYEQYF. CDR3 coding DNA: TGCAGCGTTCGACAGGGTCAATACGAGCAGTACTTC. V usage is TRBV29-1 and J usage is TRBJ2-7; 7 bases fit TRBD1. This CDR3 has 12 amino acids. Per germline, CDR1 SQVTM and CDR2 ANQGSEA. V lost 5 bases to trimming and J lost 4 bases; unmatched junction nucleotides: 5.

By share, this clone counts as medium-sized (0.01 to 0.1%). The rearrangement joins TRBV15 to TRBJ2-7; 10 bases are shared with TRBD2. The germline V gene encodes CDR1 LNHNV and CDR2 YYDKDF (reference sequence). The CDR3 length is 16 residues. The J segment lost 4 bases and the V segment lost 2 bases, leaving 8 bases of the junction unmatched. The CDR3 sequence: CATSRTGLAARYEQYF. The CDR3 nucleotides are TGTGCCACCAGCAGAACCGGACTAGCGGCAAGATACGAGCAGTACTTC.

This clone appeared a few times. The gene calls are TRBV18 and TRBJ2-3; D possibly uses TRBD1 or TRBD2 (5 bases each). The CDR3 runs 15 residues. Trimming shortened V by 1 base and J by 0 bases, and 8 bases separated the two germline ends. Germline V CDR1 and CDR2: KGHSH, LQKENI. The CDR3 loop reads CASSPRRDSTDTQYF. The CDR3 DNA follows: TGTGCCAGCTCACCACGCCGGGACAGCACAGATACGCAGTATTTT.

On this clone itself: This CDR3 is also generated by other DNA sequences in the sample. V and J are TRBV2 and TRBJ2-2; a possible D gene is TRBD1 (6 bases). The CDR3 loop spans 15 amino acids. Trimming took off 1 base at V and 2 bases at J, with 8 bases between the two ends. CDR1 and CDR2 (germline): SNHLY, FYNNEI. The CDR3 DNA reads as TGTGCCAGCAGTGAAGGGACAGCTAACACCGGGGAGCTGTTTTTT. Its translation is CASSEGTANTGELFF.

The chain has TRBV7-2 and TRBJ1-3; a possible D gene is TRBD1 (5 bases). CDR1 and CDR2 from the germline V gene are SGHTA and FQGNSA. Trimming took 6 bases from V and 0 from J, leaving 9 bases between them. The CDR3 loop spans 14 amino acids. CDR3 coding DNA: TGTGCCAGCAGTTACAGGATCTCTGGAAACACCATATATTTT. It codes for CASSYRISGNTIYF.

The genes are TRBV28 and TRBJ2-7, with a tentative D call TRBD1 (5 bases). The germline CDR1 and CDR2 sequences are MDHEN and SYDVKM. V lost 4 bases, J lost 6 bases, and 10 bases lay in between. This CDR3 has 12 amino acids. The CDR3 sequence is CASSSRVREQYF. CDR3 DNA sequence: TGTGCCAGCAGTTCCAGGGTCCGCGAGCAGTACTTC.